The subject of this entry is one TCR beta chain. Antigen: not known. Expressed TCRB transcripts got sequenced, as all isolated RNA was reverse transcribed. Only in-frame clones appear in the TCRdb table, and some are missing; sequencing was by immunoSEQ multiplex PCR. The table records 150,000 to 200,000 clones, about 63% of them present only once. V lost 5 bases to trimming and J lost 6 bases, with 15 bases between them. CDR1 is SGHNT and CDR2 is YYREEE in the germline V gene (reference sequence). This CDR3 spans 14 amino acids. These data come from a study of beta chain features in type 1 diabetes. Study results and caveats: Moderately but significantly shorter TCRB CDR3s were found in Type 1 diabetes patients in all four CD4+ subsets.

The chain uses TRBV5-4 and TRBJ2-1; no clear D gene. The sequenced material came from naive CD4+ T cells from blood. This TCR derives from a man aged 25 to 40 with type 1 diabetes. In DNA form, the CDR3 reads TGTGCCAGCAGACTACAGAGTGACCTCAATGAGCAGTTCTTC. Protein sequence: CASRLQSDLNEQFF.